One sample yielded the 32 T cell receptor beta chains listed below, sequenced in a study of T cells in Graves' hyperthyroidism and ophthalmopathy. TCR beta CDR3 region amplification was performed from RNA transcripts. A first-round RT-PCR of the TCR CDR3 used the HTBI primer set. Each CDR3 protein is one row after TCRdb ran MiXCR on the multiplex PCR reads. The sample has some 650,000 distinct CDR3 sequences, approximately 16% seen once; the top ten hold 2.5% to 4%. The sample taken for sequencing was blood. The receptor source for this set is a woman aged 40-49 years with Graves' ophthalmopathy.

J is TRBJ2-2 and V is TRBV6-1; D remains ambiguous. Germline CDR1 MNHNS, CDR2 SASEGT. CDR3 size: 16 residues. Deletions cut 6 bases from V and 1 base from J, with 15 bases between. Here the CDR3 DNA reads TGTGCCAGCAGAGACCTTAGGGTGCTGAACACCGGGGAGCTGTTTTTT. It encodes CASRDLRVLNTGELFF.

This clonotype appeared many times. In DNA form, the CDR3 reads TGTGCCAGCAGTGAAAGCTTCTCTGGAAACACCATATATTTT. Its translation: CASSESFSGNTIYF. J is TRBJ1-3 and V is TRBV2, with D unresolved. This CDR3 is 14 amino acids long. The germline gives CDR1 SNHLY, CDR2 FYNNEI. V was cut by 2 bases and J by 0 bases, with 5 bases left in between.

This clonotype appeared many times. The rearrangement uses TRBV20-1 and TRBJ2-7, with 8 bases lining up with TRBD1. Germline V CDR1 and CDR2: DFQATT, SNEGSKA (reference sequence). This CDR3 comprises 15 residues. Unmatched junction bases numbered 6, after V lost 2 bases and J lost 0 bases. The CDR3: CSARNRQGSSYEQYF. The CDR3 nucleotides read TGCAGTGCTAGAAACCGACAGGGGAGCTCCTACGAGCAGTACTTC.

The CDR3 DNA reads as TGCAGTGCTCGGACAGGCCAGTCTCAGTACACTGAAGCTTTCTTT. This gives the protein CSARTGQSQYTEAFF. The chain links TRBV20-1 to TRBJ1-1; 7 bases map to TRBD1. V lost 5 bases to trimming and J lost 3 bases; unmatched junction nucleotides: 12. Germline V gene data show CDR1 as DFQATT and CDR2 as SNEGSKA (reference sequence). The CDR3 extends over 15 amino acids.

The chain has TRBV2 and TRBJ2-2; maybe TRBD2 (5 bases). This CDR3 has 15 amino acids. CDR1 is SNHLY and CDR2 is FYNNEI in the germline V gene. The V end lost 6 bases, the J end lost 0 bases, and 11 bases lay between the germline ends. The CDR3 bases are TGTGCCAGCAGCAGAGCGGTTGCGAACACCGGGGAGCTGTTTTTT. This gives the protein CASSRAVANTGELFF.

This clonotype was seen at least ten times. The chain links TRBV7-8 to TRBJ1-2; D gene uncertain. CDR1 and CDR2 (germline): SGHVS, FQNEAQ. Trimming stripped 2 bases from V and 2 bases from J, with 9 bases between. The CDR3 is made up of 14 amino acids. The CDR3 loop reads CASSLTLGNYGYTF. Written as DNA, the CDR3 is TGTGCCAGCAGCTTAACCCTGGGGAACTATGGCTACACCTTC.

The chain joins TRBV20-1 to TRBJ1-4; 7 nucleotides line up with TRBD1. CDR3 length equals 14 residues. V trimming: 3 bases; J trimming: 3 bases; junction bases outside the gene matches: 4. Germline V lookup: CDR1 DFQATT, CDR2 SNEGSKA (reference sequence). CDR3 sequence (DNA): TGCAGTGCTAGGGCGGGACAGCCTAATGAAAAACTGTTTTTT. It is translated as CSARAGQPNEKLFF.

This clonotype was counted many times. The CDR3 reads CASPRGRMPDTQYF. CDR3 DNA: TGTGCCAGCCCCCGCGGGAGGATGCCAGATACGCAGTATTTT. This chain links TRBV27 with TRBJ2-3; 8 bases map to TRBD2. Germline V gene sequence: CDR1 MNHEY, CDR2 SMNVEV (reference sequence). This CDR3 is built from 14 residues. The junction had 8 bases not matched to a gene; V was cut back by 8 bases and J by 4 bases.

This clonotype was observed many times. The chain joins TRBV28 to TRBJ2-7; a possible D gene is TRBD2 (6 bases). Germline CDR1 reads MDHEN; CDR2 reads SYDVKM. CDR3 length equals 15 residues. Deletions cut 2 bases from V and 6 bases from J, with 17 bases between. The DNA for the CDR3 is TGTGCCAGCAGTTTAGGGACTGCTGGGGGACCCGAGCAGTACTTC. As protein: CASSLGTAGGPEQYF.

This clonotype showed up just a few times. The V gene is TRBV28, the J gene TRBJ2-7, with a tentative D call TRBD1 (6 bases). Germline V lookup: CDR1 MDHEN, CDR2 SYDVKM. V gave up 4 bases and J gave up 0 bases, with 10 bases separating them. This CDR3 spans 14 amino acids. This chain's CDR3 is CASSSGQLSYEQYF. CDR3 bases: TGTGCCAGCAGTTCAGGACAGCTCTCCTACGAGCAGTACTTC.

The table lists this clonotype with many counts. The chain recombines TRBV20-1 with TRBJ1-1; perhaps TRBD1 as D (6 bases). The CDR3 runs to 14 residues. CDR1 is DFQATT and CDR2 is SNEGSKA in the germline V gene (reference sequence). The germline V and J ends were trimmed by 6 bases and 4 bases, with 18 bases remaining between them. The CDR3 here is CSATLQGYGTEAFF. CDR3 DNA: TGCAGTGCCACACTACAGGGATACGGCACTGAAGCTTTCTTT.

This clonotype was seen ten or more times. CDR3 bases: TGTGCCTGGATTCCGTCAGGGGGGAACACCGGGGAGCTGTTTTTT. The encoded protein is CAWIPSGGNTGELFF. V gene TRBV30 combines with J gene TRBJ2-2, with 7 nucleotides matching TRBD1. After removal of 4 bases from V and 1 base from J, the junction contained 6 bases not matched to a gene. The CDR3 covers 15 residues. CDR1 is GTSNPN, CDR2 SVGIG, per germline (reference sequence).

The CDR3 DNA is TGCAGTGCTAGAGAGATGACAGGGGGCAACTATGGCTACACCTTC. Translating gives CSAREMTGGNYGYTF. The chain combines TRBV20-1 with TRBJ1-2; the match to TRBD1 covers 10 bases. The germline V gene has CDR1 DFQATT and CDR2 SNEGSKA (reference sequence). The CDR3 length is 15 residues. V was pared by 0 bases and J by 2 bases, with 3 bases of the junction left unmatched.

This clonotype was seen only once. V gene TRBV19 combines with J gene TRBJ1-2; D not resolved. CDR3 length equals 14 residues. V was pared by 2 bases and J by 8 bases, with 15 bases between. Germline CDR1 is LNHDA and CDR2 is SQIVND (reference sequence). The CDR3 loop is CASSINLVLGGYTF. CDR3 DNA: TGTGCCAGTAGTATAAACCTCGTCCTGGGCGGCTACACCTTC.

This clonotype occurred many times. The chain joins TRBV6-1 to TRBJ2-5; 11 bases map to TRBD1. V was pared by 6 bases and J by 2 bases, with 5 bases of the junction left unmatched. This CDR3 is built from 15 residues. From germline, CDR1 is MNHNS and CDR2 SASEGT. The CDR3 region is CASSGTGGVQETQYF. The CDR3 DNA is TGTGCCAGCAGCGGGACAGGGGGTGTTCAAGAGACCCAGTACTTC.

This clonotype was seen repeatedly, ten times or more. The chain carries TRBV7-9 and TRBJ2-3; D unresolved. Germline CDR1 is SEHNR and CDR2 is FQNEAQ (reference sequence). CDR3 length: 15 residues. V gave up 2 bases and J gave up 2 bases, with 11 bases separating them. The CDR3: CASSLISVSTDTQYF. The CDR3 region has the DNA TGTGCCAGCAGCTTAATCTCGGTTTCCACAGATACGCAGTATTTT.

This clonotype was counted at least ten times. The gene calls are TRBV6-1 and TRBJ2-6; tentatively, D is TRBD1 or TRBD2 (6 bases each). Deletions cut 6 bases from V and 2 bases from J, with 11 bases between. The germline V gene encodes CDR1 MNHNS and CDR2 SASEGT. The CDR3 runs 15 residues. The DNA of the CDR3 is TGTGCCAGCAGGCCCGGGGGCGCTGGGGCCAACGTCCTGACTTTC. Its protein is CASRPGGAGANVLTF.

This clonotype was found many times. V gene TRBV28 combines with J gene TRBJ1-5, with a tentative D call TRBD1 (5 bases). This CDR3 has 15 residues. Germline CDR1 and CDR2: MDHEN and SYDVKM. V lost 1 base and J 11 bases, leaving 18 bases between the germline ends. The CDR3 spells CASSLSRGHSRAQHF. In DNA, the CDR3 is TGTGCCAGCAGTTTATCGAGGGGCCACTCAAGGGCCCAGCATTTT.

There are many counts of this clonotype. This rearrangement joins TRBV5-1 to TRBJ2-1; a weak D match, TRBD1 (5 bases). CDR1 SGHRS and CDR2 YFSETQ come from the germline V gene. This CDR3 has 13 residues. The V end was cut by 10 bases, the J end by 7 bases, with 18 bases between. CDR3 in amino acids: CACGHGLMNEQFF. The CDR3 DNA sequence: TGCGCCTGTGGACACGGCCTTATGAATGAGCAGTTCTTC.

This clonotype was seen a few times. The CDR3 is CASSEAPYADTQYF. In DNA, the CDR3 is TGTGCCAGCAGTGAAGCCCCCTACGCAGATACGCAGTATTTT. The chain employs TRBV6-1 and TRBJ2-3; D unresolved. CDR3 length: 14 amino acids. Germline V gene lookup returns CDR1 MNHNS and CDR2 SASEGT. V lost 0 bases and J 4 bases, leaving 8 bases between the germline ends.

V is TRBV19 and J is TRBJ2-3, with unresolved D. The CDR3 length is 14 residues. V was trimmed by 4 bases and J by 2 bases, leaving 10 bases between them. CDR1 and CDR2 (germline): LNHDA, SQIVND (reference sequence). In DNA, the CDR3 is TGTGCCAGTAGTAAAGTGGACGCCACAGATACGCAGTATTTT. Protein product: CASSKVDATDTQYF.

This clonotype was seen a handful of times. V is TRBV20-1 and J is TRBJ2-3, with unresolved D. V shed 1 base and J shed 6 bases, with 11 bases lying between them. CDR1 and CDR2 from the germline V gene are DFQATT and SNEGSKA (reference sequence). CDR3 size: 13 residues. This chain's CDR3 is CSARVQLFDTQYF. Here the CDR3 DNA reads TGCAGTGCTAGAGTACAGTTGTTCGATACGCAGTATTTT.

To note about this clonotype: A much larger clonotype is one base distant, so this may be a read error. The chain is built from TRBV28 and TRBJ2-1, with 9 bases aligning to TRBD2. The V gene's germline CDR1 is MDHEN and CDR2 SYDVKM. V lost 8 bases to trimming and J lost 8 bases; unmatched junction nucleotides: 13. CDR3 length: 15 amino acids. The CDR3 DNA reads TGTGCCAGCGGCGTAGCGGGAGCCGGTTACGATGAGCAGTTCTTC. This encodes CASGVAGAGYDEQFF.

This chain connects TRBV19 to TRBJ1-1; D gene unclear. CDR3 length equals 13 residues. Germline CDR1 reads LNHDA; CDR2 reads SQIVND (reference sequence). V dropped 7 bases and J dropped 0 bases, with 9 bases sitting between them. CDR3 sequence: CASIPTLNTEAFF. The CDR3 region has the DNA TGTGCCAGTATCCCCACATTGAACACTGAAGCTTTCTTT. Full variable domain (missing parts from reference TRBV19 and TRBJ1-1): DGGITQSPKYLFRKEGQNVTLSCEQNLNHDAMYWYRQDPGQGLRLIYYSQIVNDFQKGDIAEGYSVSREKKESFPLTVTSAQKNPTAFYLCASIPTLNTEAFFGQGTRLTVV.

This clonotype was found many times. CDR3 amino acids: CASSVPRGHNTEAFF. CDR3 coding DNA: TGTGCCAGCAGTGTCCCCAGGGGGCATAACACTGAAGCTTTCTTT. The chain carries TRBV6-1 and TRBJ1-1; the match to TRBD1 covers 8 bases. The junction had 6 bases not matched to a gene; V was cut back by 4 bases and J by 2 bases. The CDR3 has 15 residues. Germline V gives CDR1 MNHNS, CDR2 SASEGT.

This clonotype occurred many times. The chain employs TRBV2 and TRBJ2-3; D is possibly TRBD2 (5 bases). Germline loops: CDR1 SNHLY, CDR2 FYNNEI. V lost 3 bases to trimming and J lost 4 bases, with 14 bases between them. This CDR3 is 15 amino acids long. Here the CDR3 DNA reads TGTGCCAGCAGTGATCCTCACGGGGTAGCAGATACGCAGTATTTT. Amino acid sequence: CASSDPHGVADTQYF.

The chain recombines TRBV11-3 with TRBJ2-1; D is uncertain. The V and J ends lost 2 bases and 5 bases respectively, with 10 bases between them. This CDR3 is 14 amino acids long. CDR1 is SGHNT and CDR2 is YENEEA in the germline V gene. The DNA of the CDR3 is TGTGCCAGCAGCTTATCGATCCGTGACAATGAGCAGTTCTTC. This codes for CASSLSIRDNEQFF.

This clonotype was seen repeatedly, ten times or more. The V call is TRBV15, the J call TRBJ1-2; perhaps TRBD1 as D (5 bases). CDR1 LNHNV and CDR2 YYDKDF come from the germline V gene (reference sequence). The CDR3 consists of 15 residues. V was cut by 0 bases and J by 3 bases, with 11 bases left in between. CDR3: CATSRDTWGDYGYTF. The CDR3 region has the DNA TGTGCCACCAGCAGAGATACATGGGGGGACTATGGCTACACCTTC. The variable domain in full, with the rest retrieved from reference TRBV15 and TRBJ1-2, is DAMVIQNPRYQVTQFGKPVTLSCSQTLNHNVMYWYQQKSSQAPKLLFHYYDKDFNNEADTPDNFQSRRPNTSFCFLDIRSPGLGDTAMYLCATSRDTWGDYGYTFGSGTRLTVV.

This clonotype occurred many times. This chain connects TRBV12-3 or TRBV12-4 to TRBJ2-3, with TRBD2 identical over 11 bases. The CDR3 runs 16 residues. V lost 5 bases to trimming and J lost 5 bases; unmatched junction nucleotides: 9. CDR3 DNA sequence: TGTGCCAGCAGTCGAACTAGCGGGAGTCGGGTAGATACGCAGTATTTT. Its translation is CASSRTSGSRVDTQYF.

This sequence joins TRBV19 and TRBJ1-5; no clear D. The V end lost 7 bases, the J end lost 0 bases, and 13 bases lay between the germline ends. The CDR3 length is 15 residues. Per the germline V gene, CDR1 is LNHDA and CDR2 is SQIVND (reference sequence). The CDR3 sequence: CASKAAPYSNQPQHF. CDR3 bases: TGTGCCAGTAAGGCGGCACCCTATAGCAATCAGCCCCAGCATTTT. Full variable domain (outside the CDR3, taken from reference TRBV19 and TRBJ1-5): DGGITQSPKYLFRKEGQNVTLSCEQNLNHDAMYWYRQDPGQGLRLIYYSQIVNDFQKGDIAEGYSVSREKKESFPLTVTSAQKNPTAFYLCASKAAPYSNQPQHFGDGTRLSIL.

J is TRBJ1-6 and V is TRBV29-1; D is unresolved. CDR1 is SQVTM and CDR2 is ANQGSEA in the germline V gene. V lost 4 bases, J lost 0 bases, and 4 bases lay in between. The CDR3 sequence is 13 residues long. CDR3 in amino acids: CSVGDSYNSPLHF. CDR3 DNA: TGCAGCGTTGGTGACTCCTATAATTCACCCCTCCACTTT.

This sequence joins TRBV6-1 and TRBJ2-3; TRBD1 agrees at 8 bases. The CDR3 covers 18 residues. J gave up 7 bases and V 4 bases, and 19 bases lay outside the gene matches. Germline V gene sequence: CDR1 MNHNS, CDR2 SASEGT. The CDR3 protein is CASSVYSTGVRGLNTQYF. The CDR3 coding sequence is TGTGCCAGCAGTGTCTACTCGACAGGGGTGAGAGGGTTAAATACGCAGTATTTT.